This T cell receptor (beta chain) was documented in a study of T cell clones after liver transplantation (dated by TCRdb to about 2019). Describing the broader study: The samples were obtained from ITN030ST, a randomized trial that attempted immunosuppression withdrawal within 2 years after liver transplantation. Donor-reactive T cell clones were identified by TCRbeta sequencing after a pre-transplant mixed lymphocyte reaction and then tracked in post-transplant blood. Of the eight recipients, a few were HCV-positive, while the remaining recipients had been transplanted for non-autoimmune, non-viral indications. Blood samples were collected pre-transplant, pre-randomization before withdrawal, and post-randomization after either complete withdrawal or failed withdrawal. Of the 8 liver transplant recipients making up the studied cohort, 3 were classified as tolerant and 5 as non-tolerant. Tolerance was defined as complete withdrawal of immunosuppression for at least one year without a rise in liver enzymes beyond twice the upper limit of normal. No induction therapy was given to the subjects, and standard immunosuppression was administered until randomization at 12-24 months post-transplant. As an antigen-independent comparator for the donor-reactive sequences, third party-reactive TCRbeta sequences from pre-transplant MLRs were identified as well.

Results the study describes overall, beyond this receptor: In a couple of subjects, low numbers of available donor cells limited the measurable donor-reactive repertoire. In most of the 8 subjects, circulating donor-reactive CD4 TCRbeta sequences decreased significantly after transplant, regardless of tolerance or HCV status. The decline in donor-reactive sequences exceeded the decline in third party-reactive sequences, suggesting partial antigen-specific deletion that was unrelated to withdrawal success. The conclusions were preliminary, being limited by small, heterogeneous patient numbers and by non-standardized post-transplant time points. Since no allograft tissue specimens were available, donor-reactive T cells may have migrated into the graft instead of being deleted. Once repertoire turnover was taken into account, donor-reactive detection showed a significant reduction for CD4 in 7 of 8 subjects and for CD8 in 8 of 8.

Thawed unstimulated PBMCs were stained for CD3, CD4 and CD8 and FACS-sorted into CD3+CD4+ and CD3+CD8+ populations. All 8 studied subjects were randomized to withdrawal of immunosuppression. Genomic DNA was isolated with the Qiagen DNeasy Blood and Tissue Kit. As concerns this clone: The antigen it binds to is not known. The sample holds no much larger clone one base away, and base qualities are not on file.

High-throughput TCRbeta CDR3 sequencing of frozen genomic DNA was performed by immunoSEQ, including PCR amplification, mapping, bias correction and internal controls. Concerning the study's data processing: Productive rearrangements were kept, and unique TCRbeta sequences were defined by CDR3 nucleotide sequence plus V and J gene. Donor-reactive sequences required at least 5-fold expansion in CFSE-low cells versus unstimulated pre-transplant cells and at least 0.01% frequency. To ensure at least 90% detection power, minimum frequency thresholds were set for each subject based on that subject's lowest-template unstimulated sample. Jensen-Shannon divergence between the top 1000 TCRbeta sequences after and before transplant was used to measure repertoire turnover. Two-sided Fisher's exact tests were used to test for changes in how often donor-reactive sequences were detected. Drawn from immuneACCESS, this table holds only the in-frame rearrangements with V and J called that TCRdb kept. Clones are partly lost; checked studies trace under half to an unresolved V gene and leave the rest unexplained. The D gene and trimming were derived from the DNA, and the V and J assignments and clone size from that table. In this sample the table shows about 8,900 clones, around 70% of which occur a single time. The ten largest account for around 23% of the sample.

This TCR was sampled from a human patient who received a liver transplant. Some T cells may be donor cells from the graft after a transplant. The input for sequencing was CD8+ T cells from blood, taken at the roughly 16-month timepoint.

The CDR3 region has the sequence CASSPDRDEKLFF. The DNA sequence follows: TGTGCCAGCAGCCCCGACCGGGATGAAAAACTGTTTTTT. In this chain, TRBV13 is recombined with TRBJ1-4; the D gene assignment is ambiguous. The CDR3, cysteine through phenylalanine, is 13 amino acids long. Solely the CDR3 DNA is kept, with 39 bases framed from the first base. V sheds 5 bases and J sheds 6 bases, leaving 10 bases between their ends. Sequences PRHDT (CDR1) and FYEKMQ (CDR2) are obtained from the germline V gene (reference sequence).